A single sample gave rise to the 9 T cell receptor beta chains below, sequenced in a study of T cells in Graves' hyperthyroidism and ophthalmopathy. Researchers amplified the TCR beta CDR3 regions from RNA transcripts. TCR CDR3 underwent first-round RT-PCR with the HTBI primer set. TCRdb used MiXCR to reprocess the multiplex PCR reads, holding one entry per CDR3 protein. The sample lists approximately 300,000 distinct CDR3 sequences; roughly 19% were seen once. The material sequenced was blood. The receptor set was obtained from a man between 50 and 59 years old with Graves' ophthalmopathy.

The CDR3 bases are TGTGCCAGCAGTTACTCGTACGGGGGGGACCTAAACAATGAGCAGTTCTTC. Protein sequence: CASSYSYGGDLNNEQFF. The genes are TRBV6-2 or TRBV6-3 and TRBJ2-1; 8 bases match TRBD2. V gave up 0 bases and J gave up 5 bases; unmatched junction bases: 9. Germline values: CDR1 MNHEY, CDR2 SVGEGT. The CDR3 loop spans 17 amino acids.

The genes are TRBV27 and TRBJ2-7, with D perhaps TRBD2 (5 bases). Trimming took off 7 bases at V and 2 bases at J, with 9 bases between the two ends. The CDR3 has 12 amino acids. Germline V lookup: CDR1 MNHEY, CDR2 SMNVEV (reference sequence). CDR3 region: CASKRVPYEQYF. The CDR3 bases are TGTGCCAGCAAGAGGGTCCCCTACGAGCAGTACTTC.

The chain uses TRBV4-1 and TRBJ2-7, with a weak D call TRBD1 (6 bases). V lost 3 bases and J 0 bases, leaving 12 bases between the germline ends. The CDR3 consists of 15 residues. From germline, CDR1 is MGHRA and CDR2 YSYEKL. CDR3 nucleotide sequence: TGCGCCAGCAGCCACCGGGACATGTCCTCCTACGAGCAGTACTTC. As protein: CASSHRDMSSYEQYF.

The J gene is TRBJ1-1, the V gene TRBV10-3; D is unclear. The germline gives CDR1 ENHRY, CDR2 SYGVKD. Trimming left V 6 bases short and J 8 bases short, with 13 bases between. The CDR3 is made up of 12 amino acids. CDR3 coding DNA: TGTGCCATCAGCCAGCTTGAAGGGGAAGCTTTCTTT. Amino acids: CAISQLEGEAFF.

This clonotype was seen repeatedly, ten times or more. Germline and junction disagree at one end, which may indicate a read error. V and J are TRBV5-1 and TRBJ2-1; TRBD1 might be the D (7 bases). The CDR3 length is 15 residues. Germline CDR1 and CDR2: SGHRS and YFSETQ. The CDR3 reads CASSSGGSSYNEQFF. CDR3 nucleotides: TGTGCCAGCAGTTCAGGGGGGTCCTCCTACAATGAGCAGTTCTTC. Drawing the rest from reference TRBV5-1 and TRBJ2-1, the complete variable domain is KAGVTQTPRYLIKTRGQQVTLSCSPISGHRSVSWYQQTPGQGLQFLFEYFSETQRNKGNFPGRFSGRQFSNSRSEMNVSTLELGDSALYLCASSSGGSSYNEQFFGPGTRLTVL.

CDR3 nucleotide sequence: TGTGCCAGCAGTTACATTAGTAGGAGTACGTCGGGGGAAAAACTGTTTTTT. Amino acid sequence: CASSYISRSTSGEKLFF. V usage is TRBV6-5 and J usage is TRBJ1-4; D gene unclear. This CDR3 contains 17 residues. V was clipped by 2 bases and J by 8 bases, with 21 bases between them. Germline V gives CDR1 MNHEY, CDR2 SVGAGI.

This clonotype was observed at least ten times. The rearrangement links TRBV12-3 or TRBV12-4 to TRBJ2-3; 12 positions match TRBD2. There are 17 residues in the CDR3. The ends lost 6 bases at V and 3 bases at J; junction bases unmatched: 10. The CDR3 DNA reads as TGTGCCAGCAGCCCAAGACTAGCGGGAGTACGGACAGATACGCAGTATTTT. It translates to CASSPRLAGVRTDTQYF.

This clonotype was counted many times. The rearrangement joins TRBV20-1 to TRBJ2-5; a weak D match, TRBD2 (5 bases). CDR3 length: 15 residues. V was cut by 4 bases and J by 4 bases, with 19 bases left in between. CDR1 and CDR2 from the germline V gene are DFQATT and SNEGSKA (reference sequence). CDR3 in amino acids: CSATNLLVLGETQYF. In DNA, the CDR3 is TGCAGTGCTACCAACCTACTAGTCCTTGGAGAGACCCAGTACTTC.

This chain joins TRBV30 and TRBJ2-3; TRBD2 is a possible D gene (5 bases). V was trimmed by 0 bases and J by 2 bases, leaving 18 bases between them. This CDR3 is 17 amino acids long. CDR1 and CDR2 (germline): GTSNPN, SVGIG (reference sequence). The CDR3, as DNA: TGTGCCTGGAGTGTAGAGGGTGCAAACTTGTACACAGATACGCAGTATTTT. It encodes CAWSVEGANLYTDTQYF. The whole variable domain, remainder taken from reference TRBV30 and TRBJ2-3, is SQTIHQWPATLVQPVGSPLSLECTVEGTSNPNLYWYRQAAGRGLQLLFYSVGIGQISSEVPQNLSASRPQDRQFILSSKKLLLSDSGFYLCAWSVEGANLYTDTQYFGPGTRLTVL.